The following is a T cell receptor beta chain sequence with its context. No antigen is known for it. Base qualities are not recorded, but no much larger clone differs from it by a single base. TCRbeta CDR3 regions were amplified from genomic DNA using the immunoSEQ Assay, a bias-controlled multiplex PCR. In the original analysis: The number of nucleated cells in each sample was estimated by amplification of reference gene primers within the assay. To quantify the absolute abundance of each unique TCRbeta CDR3 rearrangement, sequence reads were collapsed and filtered. Productive Simpson clonality was computed per sample as the square root of Simpson's diversity index over productive rearrangements. What TCRdb holds here is the immuneACCESS table cut down to in-frame rearrangements. Part of the clones is not present; checked against another copy, under half of the missing clones reflect an unresolved V gene, and the others are unexplained. V and J calls and clone size are those listed in that table; D and trimming were worked out from the DNA. The sample data list 250,000 or so clones, and less than 85% of these were observed just once. The leading ten clones occupy 1.8% of the sample.

Participants in the prospective study were enrolled through a virtual design, were aged about 18 to 100 years, and lived in 24 United States geographic areas. In the prospective study, participants were assigned to cohorts based on the clinical history participants reported in a screening survey and a study questionnaire. For ImmuneRACE Cohort 3, a participant was defined as recovered based on two consecutive negative NP/OP PCR tests, clearance by a healthcare professional, or resolution of symptoms. In the prospective study, whole blood, serum and a nasopharyngeal or oropharyngeal swab were collected from each participant by mobile phlebotomists. Participants in the prospective study had the option to provide additional blood draws and questionnaires over a 2-month period. Blood samples from the prospective study were shipped frozen or at room temperature prior to DNA extraction. This specimen comes from a study of blood T cell repertoires in COVID-19 (TCRdb year 2020). With respect to the entire study: Samples covering the acute and convalescent phases of COVID-19 were provided by collaborators in the United States, Italy and Spain. The prospective study material was composed of cDNA or gDNA derived from T cells, B-cell-depleted T cells, or PBMCs. Subjects who had been exposed to COVID-19, were actively infected with it, or had recovered from it provided the deeply sampled blood TCRbeta repertoires that made up the dataset. The repertoires were made available in a free public database intended to serve as a resource for research on the immune response to SARS-CoV-2. The samples were drawn from two sources: the first 160 participants of the ongoing ImmuneRACE study, and 950 to 1,500 subjects contributed by 6 global collaborators. A de-identified subject ID, COVID-19 status, age in years and sex were almost always included in the sample metadata. Where available, HLA class I and class II types were obtained from metadata supplied by the sample provider rather than from assay-based typing.

The research as a whole found: How much clinical and demographic metadata was included differed by source and by participant, and the metadata was provided uncurated.

The germline ends are 15 bases apart after V is trimmed by 6 bases and J by 10 bases. The germline V gene (reference sequence) supplies CDR1 MNHEY and CDR2 SMNVEV. The CDR3, cysteine through phenylalanine, is 12 amino acids long. Kept here is only the CDR3 DNA, which spans 36 bases and is read in frame from base 1. The chain couples TRBV27 to TRBJ1-1, with an unclear D gene assignment. This receptor was identified in a man between 60 and 75 years old who had recovered from COVID-19. Sequenced: PBMCs or T cells enriched from blood (not recorded which). The bases read TGTGCCAGCAGGTCAGAGGGTTCAGGAGCTTTCTTT. This gives the protein CASRSEGSGAFF.